A selection of T cell receptor beta chains follows, all from one sample in a study of T cells expressing NK-cell markers. TCRdb re-called the 5' RACE reads and gives one entry per CDR3 protein, without DNA. The sample table includes about 390,000 distinct CDR3 sequences. Sequenced material: blood T cells: a sorted CD56 or NKG2C T cell subset, CD4+ or CD8+ T cells, or bulk PBMC T cells (not recorded which). These receptors came from a woman between 45 and 65 years old in good health. Both conserved end residues are part of each CDR3.

cdr3_aa j_call v_call cdr3_length
CATSLLAGSTDTQYF TRBJ2-3 TRBV15 15
CSVETGAEAFF TRBJ1-1 TRBV29-1 11
CASSPGTGIYEKLFF TRBJ1-4 TRBV7-9 15
CASIGGLAGGETQYF TRBJ2-5 TRBV12-3/TRBV12-4 15
CASSSRLAGGSEQYF TRBJ2-7 TRBV7-9 15
CSASPRTGGEETQYF TRBJ2-5 TRBV20-1 15
CASSLRDTFEQYF TRBJ2-7 TRBV3-1 13
CAISLGRANPTSTDTQYF TRBJ2-3 TRBV10-3 18
CASSLSKRTGRDTGELFF TRBJ2-2 TRBV11-2 18
CASSGREIEDTQYF TRBJ2-3 TRBV2 14
CSASAQSGSSYEQYF TRBJ2-7 TRBV20-1 15
CASRSGGLLAADTQYF TRBJ2-3 TRBV7-9 16
CASGLVLGLQYNEQFF TRBJ2-1 TRBV12-5 16
CASSLEGAGTGELFF TRBJ2-2 TRBV5-1 15
CASSRKGVVSNTEAFF TRBJ1-1 TRBV5-1 16
CASSYGQGTRLEQYF TRBJ2-7 TRBV6-5 15
CATSDSGGLATNEKLFF TRBJ1-4 TRBV24-1 17
CASSARYEQYF TRBJ2-7 TRBV5-1 11
CSARDRRTTADTQYF TRBJ2-3 TRBV20-1 15
CSAARGPEAFF TRBJ1-1 TRBV29-1 11
CSVEDRVGQETQYF TRBJ2-5 TRBV29-1 14
CASSYNGLAGVYNEQFF TRBJ2-1 TRBV5-1 17
CASSPSRTQGAFSYEQYF TRBJ2-7 TRBV7-6 18
CASSFTGVYYNAEQFF TRBJ2-1 TRBV5-5 16
CASSTLTSGSYEQYF TRBJ2-7 TRBV12-3/TRBV12-4 15
CASGTLRGGRFYNEQFF TRBJ2-1 TRBV12-5 17
CSVVWGEINQPQHF TRBJ1-5 TRBV29-1 14
CASSLKRGQPQHF TRBJ1-5 TRBV5-1 13